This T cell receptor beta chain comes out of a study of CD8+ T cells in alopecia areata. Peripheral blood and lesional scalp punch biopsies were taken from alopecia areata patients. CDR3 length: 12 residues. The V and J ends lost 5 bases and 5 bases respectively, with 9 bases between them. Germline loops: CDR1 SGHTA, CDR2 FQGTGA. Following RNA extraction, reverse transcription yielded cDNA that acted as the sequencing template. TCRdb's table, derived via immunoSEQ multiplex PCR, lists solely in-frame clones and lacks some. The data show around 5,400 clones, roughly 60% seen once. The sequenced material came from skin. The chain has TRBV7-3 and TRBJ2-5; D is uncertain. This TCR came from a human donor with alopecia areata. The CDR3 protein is CASSPTWETQYF. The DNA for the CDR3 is TGTGCCAGCAGCCCGACGTGGGAGACCCAGTACTTC.